These 32 T cell receptor beta chains share one sample of origin, sequenced in a study of response to subunit inactivated influenza vaccine (dated by TCRdb to the late 2010s). The library was built by means of RT-PCR. Sequencing relied on an Illumina HiSeq 2500. TCRdb handled the public reads itself, with Q25 trimming in fastp and clone calling in MiXCR, and kept productive beta chains. Every entry covers one CDR3 protein and lists the most common genes and DNA from its rows. For this sample there are about half a million distinct CDR3 sequences; approximately 11% appear just once. Of the sample, over 9.5% is held by the ten largest clones. This sample's time point label indicates: approximately 40 days after influenza vaccine administration. The sample here was PBMCs from blood, taken roughly 48 days after vaccination. The origin of the receptors is a man over 45 who received an inactivated influenza vaccine. Donor details come from another sample of the same person, matched by shared clones.

This clonotype was detected only a few times. The J gene is TRBJ2-7, the V gene TRBV10-3, with D unresolved. Germline CDR1 ENHRY, CDR2 SYGVKD. The CDR3 covers 13 residues. Deletions cut 8 bases from V and 1 base from J, with 12 bases between. The CDR3 region is CAISMERSYEQYF. The DNA of the CDR3 is TGTGCCATCTCCATGGAAAGGTCCTACGAGCAGTACTTC.

This chain connects TRBV7-2 to TRBJ1-5, with a weak D call TRBD1 (6 bases). Per the germline V gene, CDR1 is SGHTA and CDR2 is FQGNSA. The CDR3 contains 15 residues. Trimming took off 1 base at V and 6 bases at J, with 13 bases between the two ends. CDR3 sequence (DNA): TGTGCCAGCAGCTTAGTAATGGGGGGGCGTCAGCCCCAGCATTTT. Its protein is CASSLVMGGRQPQHF.

This clonotype was counted at least ten times. The chain carries TRBV6-1 and TRBJ1-1; D is unclear. CDR1 and CDR2 from the germline V gene are MNHNS and SASEGT. Trimming removed 6 bases at V and 4 bases at J, with 12 bases between. This CDR3 has 13 amino acids. This chain's CDR3 is CASSRPSSTEAFF. The CDR3 coding sequence is TGTGCCAGCAGCCGCCCCTCCAGCACTGAAGCTTTCTTT.

As for this clonotype: It may be a read error: a sequence one base away is much more abundant. V is TRBV28 and J is TRBJ2-7, with D possibly matching TRBD1 (6 bases). Germline CDR1 MDHEN, CDR2 SYDVKM. CDR3 size: 14 residues. V shed 10 bases and J shed 0 bases, with 16 bases lying between them. The CDR3 nucleotides read TGTGCCAACACCCGACAGGTGGGCTCCTACGAGCAGTACTTC. This codes for CANTRQVGSYEQYF.

There are a few counts of this clonotype. J is TRBJ2-1 and V is TRBV24-1; TRBD1 might be the D (6 bases). Germline V CDR1 and CDR2: KGHDR, SFDVKD. The CDR3 contains 14 residues. The V and J ends lost 3 bases and 4 bases respectively, with 9 bases between them. The CDR3 DNA sequence: TGTGCCACCAGTGATGGTGGACAGTACAATGAGCAGTTCTTC. Its translation is CATSDGGQYNEQFF.

The V gene is TRBV5-1, the J gene TRBJ2-6, with TRBD1 matching 7 bases. Germline CDR1 is SGHRS and CDR2 is YFSETQ. CDR3 size: 18 residues. Unmatched junction bases numbered 10, after V lost 4 bases and J lost 0 bases. As DNA, the CDR3 is TGCGCCAGCAGCCCCACCTCAGGGGGTACCTCTGGGGCCAACGTCCTGACTTTC. Encoded protein: CASSPTSGGTSGANVLTF.

This clonotype was seen ten or more times. The genes are TRBV7-3 and TRBJ2-3, with TRBD2 identical over 8 bases. Trimming at V came to 8 bases and at J to 3 bases, leaving 1 base not matched to a gene. Germline V gene sequence: CDR1 SGHTA, CDR2 FQGTGA. CDR3 size: 12 residues. CDR3 loop: CASGGRTDTQYF. CDR3 bases: TGTGCCAGCGGCGGGAGGACAGATACGCAGTATTTT.

This clonotype was recorded at least ten times. The chain couples TRBV5-1 to TRBJ2-1, with D unresolved. The CDR3 is made up of 16 amino acids. The germline V gene has CDR1 SGHRS and CDR2 YFSETQ. V dropped 0 bases and J dropped 5 bases, with 15 bases sitting between them. The CDR3 bases are TGCGCCAGCAGCTTGGGTGGCTTAAAACGGGACAATGAGCAGTTCTTC. This gives the protein CASSLGGLKRDNEQFF.

V gene TRBV5-6 combines with J gene TRBJ2-1; D perhaps matches TRBD2 (5 bases). Per the germline V gene, CDR1 is SGHDT and CDR2 is YYEEEE. With 3 bases removed from V and 7 bases from J, the gap between germline ends came to 17 bases. The CDR3 is 15 amino acids. The chain's CDR3 is CASSSLLRGRNEQFF. CDR3 nucleotide sequence: TGTGCCAGCAGCTCCCTCCTTCGGGGTAGGAATGAGCAGTTCTTC. Combining the CDR3 with reference TRBV5-6 and TRBJ2-1 gives the whole variable domain DAGVTQSPTHLIKTRGQQVTLRCSPKSGHDTVSWYQQALGQGPQFIFQYYEEEERQRGNFPDRFSGHQFPNYSSELNVNALLLGDSALYLCASSSLLRGRNEQFFGPGTRLTVL.

This clonotype appeared many times. The chain uses TRBV20-1 and TRBJ2-1, with 7 nucleotides matching TRBD2. V was pared by 3 bases and J by 0 bases, with 8 bases of the junction left unmatched. In germline, CDR1 is DFQATT, CDR2 SNEGSKA (reference sequence). The CDR3 loop spans 16 amino acids. The CDR3 loop is CSASRPSGGSYNEQFF. In nucleotides, the CDR3 is TGCAGTGCTAGCAGGCCTAGCGGAGGCTCCTACAATGAGCAGTTCTTC.

V usage is TRBV24-1 and J usage is TRBJ2-5; weak D call: TRBD2 (6 bases). The length of the CDR3 is 15 residues. V dropped 4 bases and J dropped 5 bases, with 16 bases sitting between them. Germline-derived CDR1 and CDR2 are KGHDR and SFDVKD. CDR3 sequence reads: CATSDAGQGVETQYF. The DNA of the CDR3 is TGTGCCACCAGTGACGCGGGGCAGGGTGTTGAGACCCAGTACTTC.

This clonotype was counted a few times. For the CDR3, the DNA is TGCGCCAGCAGCCAAACGCGAGGGTTCGCAGATACGCAGTATTTT. Its translation is CASSQTRGFADTQYF. The chain combines TRBV4-1 with TRBJ2-3; D possibly corresponds to TRBD2 (5 bases). Trimming cost V 2 bases and J 4 bases, with 13 bases left between them. Germline lookup yields CDR1 MGHRA and CDR2 YSYEKL. This CDR3 spans 15 amino acids.

This clonotype has ten or more counts. The V call is TRBV27, the J call TRBJ2-1; D may match TRBD1 or TRBD2 (6 bases each). Per germline, CDR1 MNHEY and CDR2 SMNVEV (reference sequence). This CDR3 is 17 amino acids long. Trimming shortened V by 3 bases and J by 6 bases, and 21 bases separated the two germline ends. CDR3: CASSFGGLTQGPNEQFF. The CDR3 region has the DNA TGTGCCAGCAGTTTCGGGGGCCTAACGCAGGGGCCCAATGAGCAGTTCTTC.

This chain connects TRBV10-3 to TRBJ2-7, with 7 bases matching TRBD1. This CDR3 has 11 amino acids. Trimming removed 6 bases from V and 9 bases from J; junction bases left unmatched: 5. CDR1 ENHRY and CDR2 SYGVKD come from the germline V gene. CDR3 region: CAIRRQGSQYF. The CDR3 bases are TGTGCCATCAGACGACAGGGATCGCAGTACTTC.

This clonotype was picked up many times. The chain links TRBV7-2 to TRBJ2-7; 10 bases line up with TRBD2. Losses at the gene ends were 4 bases for V and 2 bases for J; bases not matched to a gene: 5. The germline CDR1 and CDR2 sequences are SGHTA and FQGNSA. The length of the CDR3 is 15 residues. The CDR3 DNA sequence: TGTGCCAGCAGCTCGGGACTAGCGTTCACCTACGAGCAGTACTTC. It encodes CASSSGLAFTYEQYF.

This clonotype was detected a few times. The chain is built from TRBV29-1 and TRBJ2-3; D ambiguous. CDR1 and CDR2 (germline): SQVTM, ANQGSEA. The length of the CDR3 is 10 residues. V shed 4 bases and J shed 5 bases, with 4 bases lying between them. In DNA form, the CDR3 reads TGCAGCGTTGCCCAAGATACGCAGTATTTT. Protein: CSVAQDTQYF.

The V call is TRBV6-1, the J call TRBJ1-3, with D hard to call. The CDR3 consists of 13 residues. Trimming cost V 3 bases and J 4 bases, with 7 bases left between them. The germline CDR1 and CDR2 sequences are MNHNS and SASEGT. CDR3 DNA: TGTGCCAGCAGTGAGCTGGGCGGAAACACCATATATTTT. It specifies CASSELGGNTIYF.

This CDR3 reads CASSQVSRDEKLFF. CDR3 DNA: TGTGCCAGCAGCCAAGTGTCCAGGGATGAAAAACTGTTTTTT. The chain couples TRBV14 to TRBJ1-4; D may be TRBD1 (5 bases). There are 14 residues in the CDR3. Per germline, CDR1 SGHDN and CDR2 FVKESK. V gave up 1 base and J gave up 6 bases, with 9 bases separating them.

This clonotype has more than one count but fewer than ten. The rearrangement uses TRBV5-1 and TRBJ2-2; the match to TRBD1 covers 10 bases. Germline V gene data show CDR1 as SGHRS and CDR2 as YFSETQ. J gave up 4 bases and V 3 bases, and 6 bases lay outside the gene matches. This CDR3 region has 16 residues. Written as DNA, the CDR3 is TGCGCCAGCAGCTCAAGACAGGGGGCGGCCACCGGGGAGCTGTTTTTT. This sequence encodes CASSSRQGAATGELFF.

This chain connects TRBV5-1 to TRBJ2-7, with 8 bases matching TRBD2. Germline V gives CDR1 SGHRS, CDR2 YFSETQ. The CDR3 spans 15 residues. V shed 2 bases, J shed 3 bases, and the junction held 7 bases outside the gene matches. The CDR3 DNA follows: TGCGCCAGCAGCTTTAGTAGCGGGGCCATCTACGAGCAGTACTTC. It specifies CASSFSSGAIYEQYF.

This clonotype occurred many times. The chain uses TRBV7-2 and TRBJ2-7; D ambiguous. Between the trimmed V and J ends, which lost 2 bases and 4 bases, there was a span of 3 bases. The CDR3 is made up of 11 amino acids. Germline values: CDR1 SGHTA, CDR2 FQGNSA. The CDR3 protein is CASSLLYEQYF. In nucleotides, the CDR3 is TGTGCCAGCAGCTTATTATACGAGCAGTACTTC.

Ten or more counts support this clonotype. The chain employs TRBV29-1 and TRBJ2-5, with 7 bases fitting TRBD2. The ends lost 8 bases at V and 4 bases at J; junction bases unmatched: 13. The CDR3 totals 14 residues. CDR1 and CDR2 from the germline V gene are SQVTM and ANQGSEA. CDR3 nucleotide sequence: TGCAGCCTCCTGGGGGGGAGGAGGGGAGAGACCCAGTACTTC. Its translation is CSLLGGRRGETQYF.

Only a few counts were recorded for this clonotype. This chain joins TRBV4-3 and TRBJ2-7; TRBD2 agrees at 8 bases. Germline CDR1 reads LGHNA; CDR2 reads YSLEER. V was pared by 1 base and J by 6 bases, with 14 bases of the junction left unmatched. The CDR3 totals 17 residues. The CDR3 nucleotides are TGCGCCAGCAGCCAAGGTCGGTATACGGGAGGGCGGAGCGAGCAGTACTTC. As protein: CASSQGRYTGGRSEQYF.

The V and J genes are TRBV9 and TRBJ1-2; TRBD1 might be the D (6 bases). Germline-derived CDR1 and CDR2 are SGDLS and YYNGEE. The CDR3 length is 12 residues. The ends were cut back, 1 base at V and 8 bases at J, with 9 bases in the middle. CDR3 in DNA: TGTGCCAGCAGCGTAACAGGGAAGGGCTACACCTTC. Protein sequence: CASSVTGKGYTF. Drawing the rest from reference TRBV9 and TRBJ1-2, the complete variable domain is DSGVTQTPKHLITATGQRVTLRCSPRSGDLSVYWYQQSLDQGLQFLIQYYNGEERAKGNILERFSAQQFPDLHSELNLSSLELGDSALYFCASSVTGKGYTFGSGTRLTVV.

This clonotype showed up many times. This rearrangement joins TRBV5-6 to TRBJ2-5; 7 bases are shared with TRBD1. The CDR3 consists of 14 residues. J was trimmed by 0 bases and V by 4 bases; bases with no gene match: 3. Per germline, CDR1 SGHDT and CDR2 YYEEEE. CDR3 in amino acids: CASSIDRDQETQYF. The DNA of the CDR3 is TGTGCCAGCAGCATAGACAGGGACCAAGAGACCCAGTACTTC. The full variable domain, rest sourced from reference TRBV5-6 and TRBJ2-5, is DAGVTQSPTHLIKTRGQQVTLRCSPKSGHDTVSWYQQALGQGPQFIFQYYEEEERQRGNFPDRFSGHQFPNYSSELNVNALLLGDSALYLCASSIDRDQETQYFGPGTRLLVL.

This clonotype was detected many times. This chain links TRBV12-3 or TRBV12-4 with TRBJ1-1; 7 bases agree with TRBD1. This CDR3 comprises 13 residues. The ends lost 6 bases at V and 3 bases at J; junction bases unmatched: 4. CDR3 loop: CASRPTGDTEAFF. CDR3 sequence (DNA): TGTGCCAGCAGACCAACAGGGGACACTGAAGCTTTCTTT.

The chain carries TRBV5-1 and TRBJ2-7; possibly TRBD1 for D (6 bases). Germline assignment: CDR1 SGHRS and CDR2 YFSETQ. The length of the CDR3 is 12 residues. The V gene lost 2 bases and the J gene lost 6 bases, with 9 bases spanning the gap. CDR3 DNA sequence: TGCGCCAGCAGCTTAGGACAGACCGAGCAGTACTTC. Encoded protein: CASSLGQTEQYF.

This clonotype turned up a few times. The genes are TRBV29-1 and TRBJ2-3; 9 bases align to TRBD1. Germline-derived CDR1 and CDR2 are SQVTM and ANQGSEA. The CDR3 extends over 14 amino acids. Unmatched junction bases numbered 8, after V lost 8 bases and J lost 2 bases. Written as DNA, the CDR3 is TGCAGCTTTTTTGGGACAGGGTACACAGATACGCAGTATTTT. As protein: CSFFGTGYTDTQYF.

This clonotype was observed a handful of times. The chain links TRBV9 to TRBJ2-3; D may be TRBD1 (6 bases). This CDR3 spans 14 amino acids. Trimming left V 4 bases short and J 3 bases short, with 12 bases between. Looked up from germline, CDR1 is SGDLS and CDR2 is YYNGEE. The CDR3 DNA reads TGTGCCAGCAGCAACCGACAGGCAACAGATACGCAGTATTTT. It translates to CASSNRQATDTQYF.

A few counts support this clonotype. The rearrangement uses TRBV24-1 and TRBJ1-2; D not certain. The CDR3 covers 14 residues. Between the trimmed V and J ends, which lost 1 base and 1 base, there was a span of 6 bases. Germline loops: CDR1 KGHDR, CDR2 SFDVKD. This CDR3 reads CATSDFDLNYGYTF. For the CDR3, the DNA is TGTGCCACCAGTGATTTTGACCTTAACTATGGCTACACCTTC.

This clonotype was picked up a small number of times. The gene calls are TRBV7-8 and TRBJ2-1; 11 bases align to TRBD2. The germline gives CDR1 SGHVS, CDR2 FQNEAQ. CDR3 size: 16 residues. The V gene end was trimmed by 4 bases and the J gene end by 2 bases; junction bases not matched to a gene: 4. The CDR3 nucleotides read TGTGCCAGCAGCTCAGCTAGCGGGGGGACCTACAATGAGCAGTTCTTC. This sequence encodes CASSSASGGTYNEQFF.

This clonotype has a handful of counts. This chain uses TRBV12-3 or TRBV12-4 with TRBJ2-5, with 8 bases matching TRBD1. The CDR3 has 13 residues. Losses at the gene ends were 6 bases for V and 5 bases for J; bases not matched to a gene: 5. CDR3 nucleotides: TGTGCCAGCAGGCGGACAGGGAAGGAGACCCAGTACTTC. Translation: CASRRTGKETQYF.